These T cell receptor beta chains were read from a single sample in a study of cytomegalovirus exposure and HLA in healthy donors. Sequencing used immunoSEQ multiplex PCR; TCRdb keeps in-frame clones, though not all of them. Of 60,000 to 90,000 clones in the sample, approximately 63% were seen once. Source material: PBMCs. These receptors all come from a woman between 45 and 65 years old in good health and CMV-seropositive. Each CDR3 is given with its conserved first and last residue. Each record gives: V gene, CDR3 length, D gene, clone size, J gene, CDR3 DNA, CDR3 protein. A D gene is named only where the DNA matches it firmly. The listing skips clone size in some rows; elsewhere it reads once, few, many or a size class.

TRBV4-3	15	NA	NA	TRBJ1-4	TGCGCCAGCAGCCAAGAATGGAGGGGCGGTGAAAAACTGTTTTTT	CASSQEWRGGEKLFF
TRBV12-5	12	NA	once	TRBJ1-1	TGTGCTAGTGGCATGAGTCGGGCTGAAGCTTTCTTT	CASGMSRAEAFF
TRBV30	13	TRBD2	NA	TRBJ2-7	TGTGCCTGGAGGACTAGCGGAGCTTACGAGCAGTACTTC	CAWRTSGAYEQYF
TRBV28	16	NA	few	TRBJ1-2	TGTGCCAGCGATGGAGTCAGAGTTGACGCTAACTATGGCTACACCTTC	CASDGVRVDANYGYTF
TRBV7-7	13	NA	NA	TRBJ2-5	TGTGCCAGCAGCTTAGCGAGTTGGGAGACCCAGTACTTC	CASSLASWETQYF
TRBV10-1	16	TRBD1	NA	TRBJ2-1	TGCGCCAGCAGTGCCTCAGGGGGCATCTCCTACAATGAGCAGTTCTTC	CASSASGGISYNEQFF
TRBV7-3	15	NA	NA	TRBJ2-1	TGTGCCAGCAGCTTAGGTCTAGTCGGCGAAAATGAGCAGTTCTTC	CASSLGLVGENEQFF
TRBV9	16	TRBD2	NA	TRBJ2-5	TGTGCCAGCAGCGGTCTGGGGGGAGGGTACCAAGAGACCCAGTACTTC	CASSGLGGGYQETQYF
TRBV11-2	14	NA	NA	TRBJ1-3	TGTGCCAGCAGCCCGCGACAGTCTGGAAACACCATATATTTT	CASSPRQSGNTIYF
TRBV29-1	14	TRBD1	once	TRBJ2-7	TGCAGCGTTAAGAGGGGGACAGGGGCTTCCGAGCAGTACTTC	CSVKRGTGASEQYF
TRBV4-3	16	NA	NA	TRBJ1-4	TGCGCCAGCAGCCAAGGGGCGGGATCGACTAATGAAAAACTGTTTTTT	CASSQGAGSTNEKLFF
TRBV7-2	15	NA	NA	TRBJ1-5	TGTGCCAGCAGCTTAGAGGGGGATAGCAATCAGCCCCAGCATTTT	CASSLEGDSNQPQHF
TRBV10-3	14	NA	NA	TRBJ1-2	TGTGCCATCAGTGAGCAGGGCTTTAACTATGGCTATACCTTC	CAISEQGFNYGYTF
TRBV9	16	NA	NA	TRBJ1-5	TGTGCCAGCAGCCCCCACGGGACGGGGGGGAATCAGCCCCAGCATTTT	CASSPHGTGGNQPQHF